This T cell receptor beta chain was sequenced for a study of T cell responses to AZD1222 COVID-19 vaccine. Study-wide findings and caveats: Only a handful of AZD1222 recipients were seropositive at baseline. Reports say nearly half of spike-specific TCRs go after unmutated variant regions. Spike-specific TCR breadth and depth both grew after two AZD1222 doses. Among the donors, most were white British and more were female, and clonal diversity was possibly underestimated.

Some clones are missing from TCRdb's copy, which holds only in-frame ones; the method was immunoSEQ multiplex PCR. The data show more than 60,000 clones, with 85% to 90% seen just once and around a fifth held by the top ten. In the case of this clone: Its antigen is not identified.

Germline CDR1 is LNHNV and CDR2 is YYDKDF (reference sequence). V gave up 1 base and J gave up 0 bases, with 16 bases separating them. This CDR3 contains 19 residues. The gene calls are TRBV15 and TRBJ2-6; tentatively, D is TRBD1 (5 bases). The sample here was peripheral blood, taken on day 0 of AZD1222 vaccination. This receptor was taken from an adult in good health. CDR3 bases: TGTGCCACCAGCAGAGTCCAAGGGGAAGTCCCCTCTGGGGCCAACGTCCTGACTTTC. Protein: CATSRVQGEVPSGANVLTF.